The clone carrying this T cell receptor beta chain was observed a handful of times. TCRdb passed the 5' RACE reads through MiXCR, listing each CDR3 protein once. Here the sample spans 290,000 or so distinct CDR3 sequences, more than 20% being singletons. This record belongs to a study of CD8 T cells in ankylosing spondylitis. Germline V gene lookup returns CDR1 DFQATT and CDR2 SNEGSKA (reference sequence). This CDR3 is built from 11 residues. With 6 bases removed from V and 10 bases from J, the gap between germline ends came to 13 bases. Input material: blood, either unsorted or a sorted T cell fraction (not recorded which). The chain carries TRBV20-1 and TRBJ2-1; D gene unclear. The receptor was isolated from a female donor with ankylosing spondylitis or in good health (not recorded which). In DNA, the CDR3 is TGCAGTGCAGGCCAGCCCCAGGAGCAGTTCTTC. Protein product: CSAGQPQEQFF.